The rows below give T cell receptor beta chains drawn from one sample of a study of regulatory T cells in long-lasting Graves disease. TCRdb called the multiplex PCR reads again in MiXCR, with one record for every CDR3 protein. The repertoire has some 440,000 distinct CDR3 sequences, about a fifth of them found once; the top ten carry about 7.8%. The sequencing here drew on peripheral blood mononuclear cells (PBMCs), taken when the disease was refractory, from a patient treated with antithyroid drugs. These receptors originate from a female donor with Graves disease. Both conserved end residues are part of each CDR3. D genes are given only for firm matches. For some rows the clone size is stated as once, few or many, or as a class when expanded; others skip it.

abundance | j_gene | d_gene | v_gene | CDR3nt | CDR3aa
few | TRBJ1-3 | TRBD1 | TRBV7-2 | TGTGCCAGCAGCTCCCAGACTGGAAGGACAGGGGGAAACACCATATATTTT | CASSSQTGRTGGNTIYF
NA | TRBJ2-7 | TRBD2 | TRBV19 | TGTGCCAGTAGTCCCATAGCGGGATACCCCTACGAGCAGTACTTC | CASSPIAGYPYEQYF
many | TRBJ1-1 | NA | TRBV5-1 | TGCGCCAGCAGCTTGGTAGAGGGGCGCGGGTTACTTCACACTGAAGCTTTCTTT | CASSLVEGRGLLHTEAFF
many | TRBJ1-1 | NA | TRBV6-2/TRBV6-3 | TGTGCCAGCACCACATCGAACACTGAAGCTTTCTTT | CASTTSNTEAFF
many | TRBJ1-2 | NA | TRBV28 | TGTGCCAGCTCCCTGGTAGGAGGCTACACCTTC | CASSLVGGYTF
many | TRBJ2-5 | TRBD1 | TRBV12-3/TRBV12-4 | TGTGCCAGCAGTTTCCCTTCCGGGACAGGGATTCGGGAAGGGACCCAGTACTTC | CASSFPSGTGIREGTQYF
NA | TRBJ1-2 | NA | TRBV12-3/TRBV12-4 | TGTGCCAGCAGTTTAGCGGGGGCAGGAAGACGGAGTGGCTACACCTTC | CASSLAGAGRRSGYTF
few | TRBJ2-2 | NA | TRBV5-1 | TGCGCCAGCAGCCTGACAGCGTCGAACACCGGGGAGCTGTTTTTT | CASSLTASNTGELFF
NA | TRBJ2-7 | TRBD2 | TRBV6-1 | TGTGCCAGCACCTCCCCGACTAGCGGGAGAGAAGAGCAGTACTTC | CASTSPTSGREEQYF
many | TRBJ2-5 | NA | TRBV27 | TGTGCCAGCAGGACGGGTGGCCACAGGTTAGAGACCCAGTACTTC | CASRTGGHRLETQYF
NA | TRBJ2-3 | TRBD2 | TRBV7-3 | TGTGCCAGCAGGCCTCTAGCGGGGTTCACAGATACGCAGTATTTT | CASRPLAGFTDTQYF
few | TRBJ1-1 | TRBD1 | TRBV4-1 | TGCGCCAGCAGCCAAGATCGTTCAGGGGGCACTGAAGCTTTCTTT | CASSQDRSGGTEAFF
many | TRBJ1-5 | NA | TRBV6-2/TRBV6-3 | TGTGCCAGCAGTTATGAGCTTTATAGCAATCAGCCCCAGCATTTT | CASSYELYSNQPQHF
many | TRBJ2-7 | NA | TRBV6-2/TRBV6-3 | TGTGCCAGCGGGTTGGGGACATACGAGCAGTACTTC | CASGLGTYEQYF
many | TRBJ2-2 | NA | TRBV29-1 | TGCAGCGTTGAAGACCAGGAGAATTCCGGGGAGCTGTTTTTT | CSVEDQENSGELFF
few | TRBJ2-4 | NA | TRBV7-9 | TGTGCCAGCAGTCGTTTGACAGAGGGCATTCAGTACTTC | CASSRLTEGIQYF
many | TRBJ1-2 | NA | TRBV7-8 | TGTGCCAGCAGCTCGGGTGGATTGGCTAACTATGGCTACACCTTC | CASSSGGLANYGYTF
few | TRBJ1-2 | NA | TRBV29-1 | TGCAGCGCTCCTATCTCAGGGAGAGCTAACTATGGCTACACCTTC | CSAPISGRANYGYTF